Below are 6 T cell receptor beta chains sequenced from a single sample in a study of blood T cell repertoires in COVID-19. The method was immunoSEQ multiplex PCR; TCRdb's version includes in-frame clones alone and lacks a portion of them. In the table there are about 150,000 clones, 86% of which are singletons. Sequences were obtained from peripheral blood. The receptors here all came from a man in his 70s with acute or convalescent COVID-19.

The rearrangement uses TRBV25-1 and TRBJ2-4; perhaps TRBD2 as D (7 bases). The CDR3 loop spans 13 amino acids. Germline values: CDR1 MGHDK, CDR2 SYGVNS. Trimming cost V 11 bases and J 8 bases, with 19 bases left between them. For the CDR3, the DNA is TGTGCCGTAAGGGGGGGGCCGGGGGACATTCAGTACTTC. Translated, it gives CAVRGGPGDIQYF.

The chain couples TRBV2 to TRBJ2-3; the match to TRBD2 covers 9 bases. CDR1 and CDR2 from the germline V gene are SNHLY and FYNNEI. Trimming cost V 6 bases and J 1 base; bases outside gene matches: 2. CDR3 length: 14 amino acids. Here the CDR3 DNA reads TGTGCCAGCAGGACTAGCGGAGGCACAGATACGCAGTATTTT. It translates to CASRTSGGTDTQYF.

The V call is TRBV4-1, the J call TRBJ1-1, with 7 bases matching TRBD1. The trim removed 4 bases at V and 0 bases at J, leaving 8 bases unmatched. This CDR3 has 16 amino acids. Looked up from germline, CDR1 is MGHRA and CDR2 is YSYEKL. The CDR3 sequence is CASSRQGQSMNTEAFF. CDR3 nucleotide sequence: TGCGCCAGCAGCCGCCAGGGACAGAGTATGAACACTGAAGCTTTCTTT.

J is TRBJ2-7 and V is TRBV4-2, with 8 bases that match TRBD1. Germline CDR1 LGHNA, CDR2 YNFKEQ. The J segment lost 1 base and the V segment lost 4 bases, leaving 6 bases of the junction unmatched. CDR3 length: 15 residues. Here the CDR3 DNA reads TGTGCCAGCAGCCGAACCGGGACAGGTTCCTACGAGCAGTACTTC. It codes for CASSRTGTGSYEQYF.

The genes are TRBV9 and TRBJ2-3; perhaps TRBD2 as D (6 bases). The CDR3 totals 14 residues. Germline values: CDR1 SGDLS, CDR2 YYNGEE. Between the trimmed V and J ends, which lost 3 bases and 1 base, there was a span of 9 bases. For the CDR3, the DNA is TGTGCCAGCAGCGAGGGGACTGGCACAGATACGCAGTATTTT. Translating gives CASSEGTGTDTQYF.

This clone was counted once. J is TRBJ2-3 and V is TRBV7-6; TRBD2 is a possible D gene (6 bases). In germline, CDR1 is SGHVS, CDR2 FNYEAQ. CDR3 length equals 15 residues. Trimming took off 1 base at V and 7 bases at J, with 15 bases between the two ends. The CDR3 region has the DNA TGTGCCAGCAGCTTAGAAGGGAGTAGCGGAAATACGCAGTATTTT. Translation gives CASSLEGSSGNTQYF.